The rows below give T cell receptor beta chains drawn from one sample of a study of blood T cell repertoires in COVID-19. This table comes from immunoSEQ multiplex PCR, and its TCRdb copy is limited to in-frame clones, with some not included. The repertoire holds under 80,000 clones, with 70% to 90% as singletons. Sequencing input: peripheral blood. These receptors were taken from an elderly woman with active COVID-19. Each CDR3 is given with its conserved first and last residue. Fields, in order: CDR3 DNA, CDR3 protein, V gene, clone size, J gene, D gene. The D gene is left open where the match is weak. Clone sizes are given selectively: once, few, many, or a class where the clone is expanded.

DNA: TGTGCCAGCAGTCAGAGCGGGCACTCCTACGAGCAGTACTTC; CDR3: CASSQSGHSYEQYF; V: TRBV6-2/TRBV6-3; size: -; J: TRBJ2-7; D: -
DNA: TGTGCCAGCTCACCGATACAGGGGAGAACCGGGGAGCTGTTTTTT; CDR3: CASSPIQGRTGELFF; V: TRBV18; size: few; J: TRBJ2-2; D: TRBD1
DNA: TGTGCCAGCAGCAAGGGGACAGAGTTAGCCAAAAACATTCAGTACTTC; CDR3: CASSKGTELAKNIQYF; V: TRBV7-9; size: -; J: TRBJ2-4; D: TRBD1
DNA: TGTGCCAGCAGTACCCAGGGGGCCGCCGGGGAGACCCAGTACTTC; CDR3: CASSTQGAAGETQYF; V: TRBV6-5; size: -; J: TRBJ2-5; D: TRBD1
DNA: TGTGCCATCAGTGATTTTCAGGGGATGAACACTGAAGCTTTCTTT; CDR3: CAISDFQGMNTEAFF; V: TRBV10-3; size: few; J: TRBJ1-1; D: -
DNA: TGTGCCAGCAGTGGGGACATAGGCAATCAGCCCCAGCATTTT; CDR3: CASSGDIGNQPQHF; V: TRBV2; size: few; J: TRBJ1-5; D: -
DNA: TGTGCCAGCAGCTTAGGCGGTACCTCCTACAATGAGCAGTTCTTC; CDR3: CASSLGGTSYNEQFF; V: TRBV5-4; size: -; J: TRBJ2-1; D: -
DNA: TGTGCCAGCAGCTTCTATACTAGCACAGATACGCAGTATTTT; CDR3: CASSFYTSTDTQYF; V: TRBV7-2; size: once; J: TRBJ2-3; D: -
DNA: TGTGCCAGCAGCTTAGCCCAAGCGGGAGACTATTACAATGAGCAGTTCTTC; CDR3: CASSLAQAGDYYNEQFF; V: TRBV11-1; size: -; J: TRBJ2-1; D: TRBD2
DNA: TGTGCTAGCAGCTTAGAACGGTCTGAGGCCCAGTACTTC; CDR3: CASSLERSEAQYF; V: TRBV7-7; size: -; J: TRBJ2-5; D: -
DNA: TGTGCCAGTAGTTCCGGACAGGATAGGGAGACCCAGTACTTC; CDR3: CASSSGQDRETQYF; V: TRBV19; size: -; J: TRBJ2-5; D: TRBD1
DNA: TGCGCCAGCAGCCAAGATCTCGGGGGAGTCAATGAAAAACTGTTTTTT; CDR3: CASSQDLGGVNEKLFF; V: TRBV4-3; size: -; J: TRBJ1-4; D: -
DNA: TGTGCCAGCAGCCACCTCTGGGGTCTAGCGGGAGGAAGAGAGCAGTTCTTC; CDR3: CASSHLWGLAGGREQFF; V: TRBV14; size: -; J: TRBJ2-1; D: TRBD2
DNA: TGTGCCAGAAGCTTTCCTGGTGGCAGCGCTAACTATGGCTACACCTTC; CDR3: CARSFPGGSANYGYTF; V: TRBV5-3; size: -; J: TRBJ1-2; D: -
DNA: TGTGCCACCAGCGGATTCCTAGCGGGAGGGTATAATGAGCAGTTCTTC; CDR3: CATSGFLAGGYNEQFF; V: TRBV15; size: -; J: TRBJ2-1; D: TRBD2
DNA: TGTGCCAGCAGCATGGGCGGGAGGCCCCCCACCCTGGAGCAGTACTTC; CDR3: CASSMGGRPPTLEQYF; V: TRBV7-3; size: -; J: TRBJ2-7; D: TRBD2
DNA: TGTGCCATCAGTTCTGGCGGGAACTATGGCTACACCTTC; CDR3: CAISSGGNYGYTF; V: TRBV10-3; size: -; J: TRBJ1-2; D: -
DNA: TGTGCCAGTAGTATACAAGCAGGGGTGAACACTGAAGCTTTCTTT; CDR3: CASSIQAGVNTEAFF; V: TRBV19; size: -; J: TRBJ1-1; D: -
DNA: TGTGCCAGTAGTCCTAGCGTACGCTACGAGCAGTACTTC; CDR3: CASSPSVRYEQYF; V: TRBV19; size: -; J: TRBJ2-7; D: -
DNA: TGTGCCAGCAGCCAAAACACCGTGAACATTCAGTACTTC; CDR3: CASSQNTVNIQYF; V: TRBV11-3; size: -; J: TRBJ2-4; D: -
DNA: TGTGCCAGCAGCCCCGGACAGGGGGCTTATACTGACGAGCAGTACTTC; CDR3: CASSPGQGAYTDEQYF; V: TRBV5-6; size: -; J: TRBJ2-7; D: TRBD1
DNA: TGTGCCAGCAGTTACTTAAGCGGGAGCAGGACAGATACGCAGTATTTT; CDR3: CASSYLSGSRTDTQYF; V: TRBV6-2/TRBV6-3; size: -; J: TRBJ2-3; D: TRBD2
DNA: TGTGCAAGTCGCTTATTTGCAGATGGCTACCAAGAGACCCAGTACTTC; CDR3: CASRLFADGYQETQYF; V: TRBV12-2; size: -; J: TRBJ2-5; D: -
DNA: TGTGCCAGCAGACAGGAACTAGCGCGCGGACAAGAGACCCAGTACTTC; CDR3: CASRQELARGQETQYF; V: TRBV11-2; size: -; J: TRBJ2-5; D: TRBD2
DNA: TGTGCCAGCAGCTTGGTGGGCACACCTAGCACAGATACGCAGTATTTT; CDR3: CASSLVGTPSTDTQYF; V: TRBV5-5; size: -; J: TRBJ2-3; D: -
DNA: TGTGCCAGCTCACCGGCGGGGGGCCGCCAAGAGACCCAGTACTTC; CDR3: CASSPAGGRQETQYF; V: TRBV18; size: -; J: TRBJ2-5; D: TRBD2
DNA: TGCGCCAGCAGCCAGGGTATGTCCGGGAGGGCCCGTAATGAGCAGTTCTTC; CDR3: CASSQGMSGRARNEQFF; V: TRBV4-3; size: -; J: TRBJ2-1; D: TRBD2
DNA: TGTGCCAGCAGCGGACGGGACAGGGGTTACGCAGATACGCAGTATTTT; CDR3: CASSGRDRGYADTQYF; V: TRBV9; size: -; J: TRBJ2-3; D: TRBD1
DNA: TGTGCCAGCATCGGACAGGGGACAGGCGAGCAGTACTTC; CDR3: CASIGQGTGEQYF; V: TRBV12-3/TRBV12-4; size: -; J: TRBJ2-7; D: TRBD1
DNA: TGTGCCAGCAGTGATAGACTAGCGGGAGCCCCTACCAATGAGCAGTTCTTC; CDR3: CASSDRLAGAPTNEQFF; V: TRBV28; size: -; J: TRBJ2-1; D: TRBD2
DNA: TGTGCCAGCAGTCCCCTGATAGCGGGAGGCGATGAGCAGTTCTTC; CDR3: CASSPLIAGGDEQFF; V: TRBV6-2/TRBV6-3; size: -; J: TRBJ2-1; D: TRBD2
DNA: TGTGCCAGCAGTGAGGAACAGGGGTCCTACGAGCAGTACTTC; CDR3: CASSEEQGSYEQYF; V: TRBV2; size: -; J: TRBJ2-7; D: TRBD1
DNA: TGTGCCAGCAGCTTGGACTTTACCGGGGAGCTGTTTTTT; CDR3: CASSLDFTGELFF; V: TRBV5-4; size: -; J: TRBJ2-2; D: -
DNA: TGCAGCGCAGGGGGAGGGGGAAATCAGCCCCAGCATTTT; CDR3: CSAGGGGNQPQHF; V: TRBV29-1; size: -; J: TRBJ1-5; D: TRBD1
DNA: TGCAGCGTTGAAGGGCCCAAAAACATTCAGTACTTC; CDR3: CSVEGPKNIQYF; V: TRBV29-1; size: -; J: TRBJ2-4; D: -
DNA: TGCAGCGTTGAGGTCTTAGCGGGAGGTGCAGATACGCAGTATTTT; CDR3: CSVEVLAGGADTQYF; V: TRBV29-1; size: -; J: TRBJ2-3; D: TRBD2
DNA: TGTGCCAGCAGCCCCGGCAGGGGGATGAACACTGAAGCTTTCTTT; CDR3: CASSPGRGMNTEAFF; V: TRBV7-3; size: -; J: TRBJ1-1; D: TRBD1
DNA: TGTGCCAGCAGCTTCCAAGGAGTCCGGACAGATACGCAGTATTTT; CDR3: CASSFQGVRTDTQYF; V: TRBV7-2; size: -; J: TRBJ2-3; D: -
DNA: TGTGCCAGCAGCTTAGGGACAGGAACAAACACCGGGGAGCTGTTTTTT; CDR3: CASSLGTGTNTGELFF; V: TRBV11-2; size: -; J: TRBJ2-2; D: TRBD1
DNA: TGTGCCAGCAGATGGGACAGGGAAGGGTCAGCTTTCTTT; CDR3: CASRWDREGSAFF; V: TRBV6-5; size: -; J: TRBJ1-1; D: TRBD1
DNA: TGTGCCAGCAGCTCCCTTCTCGTCCCCCTTTACGAGCAGTACTTC; CDR3: CASSSLLVPLYEQYF; V: TRBV7-3; size: once; J: TRBJ2-7; D: -
DNA: TGTGCCAGCAGTTTAGGACTAGCGGGAGGGCCGCGCAATGAGCAGTTCTTC; CDR3: CASSLGLAGGPRNEQFF; V: TRBV28; size: -; J: TRBJ2-1; D: TRBD2
DNA: TGCAGCGCTCCCACCGGGACAACTCAAGAGACCCAGTACTTC; CDR3: CSAPTGTTQETQYF; V: TRBV29-1; size: once; J: TRBJ2-5; D: -
DNA: TGTGCCAGTAGTATAGTCGGGGGTTATAGCAATCAGCCCCAGCATTTT; CDR3: CASSIVGGYSNQPQHF; V: TRBV19; size: -; J: TRBJ1-5; D: -
DNA: TGTGCCAGCACCAGGGGGAATGAGCAGTTCTTC; CDR3: CASTRGNEQFF; V: TRBV9; size: once; J: TRBJ2-1; D: TRBD1
DNA: TGCGCCAGCAGCGGACTAGCGGGCAGCACAGATACGCAGTATTTT; CDR3: CASSGLAGSTDTQYF; V: TRBV10-2; size: -; J: TRBJ2-3; D: TRBD2
DNA: TGTGCCAGCAGCCGGGACAGGCAGACCTACGAGCAGTACTTC; CDR3: CASSRDRQTYEQYF; V: TRBV6-5; size: -; J: TRBJ2-7; D: TRBD1